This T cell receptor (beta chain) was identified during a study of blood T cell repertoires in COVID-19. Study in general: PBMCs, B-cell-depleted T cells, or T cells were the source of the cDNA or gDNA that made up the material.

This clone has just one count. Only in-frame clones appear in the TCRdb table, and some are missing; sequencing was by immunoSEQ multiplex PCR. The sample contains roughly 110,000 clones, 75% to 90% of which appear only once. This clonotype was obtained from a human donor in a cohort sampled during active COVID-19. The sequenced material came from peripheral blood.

CDR3 sequence reads: CASSSWTAGNTIYF. The CDR3 region has the DNA TGTGCCAGCAGTTCCTGGACGGCGGGGAACACCATATATTTT. The chain recombines TRBV28 with TRBJ1-3; D is ambiguous. Germline V gene data show CDR1 as MDHEN and CDR2 as SYDVKM. The CDR3 runs 14 residues. V lost 4 bases to trimming and J lost 7 bases, with 14 bases between them. The full variable domain, with the rest looked up from reference TRBV28 and TRBJ1-3, is DVKVTQSSRYLVKRTGEKVFLECVQDMDHENMFWYRQDPGLGLRLIYFSYDVKMKEKGDIPEGYSVSREKKERFSLILESASTNQTSMYLCASSSWTAGNTIYFGEGSWLTVV.